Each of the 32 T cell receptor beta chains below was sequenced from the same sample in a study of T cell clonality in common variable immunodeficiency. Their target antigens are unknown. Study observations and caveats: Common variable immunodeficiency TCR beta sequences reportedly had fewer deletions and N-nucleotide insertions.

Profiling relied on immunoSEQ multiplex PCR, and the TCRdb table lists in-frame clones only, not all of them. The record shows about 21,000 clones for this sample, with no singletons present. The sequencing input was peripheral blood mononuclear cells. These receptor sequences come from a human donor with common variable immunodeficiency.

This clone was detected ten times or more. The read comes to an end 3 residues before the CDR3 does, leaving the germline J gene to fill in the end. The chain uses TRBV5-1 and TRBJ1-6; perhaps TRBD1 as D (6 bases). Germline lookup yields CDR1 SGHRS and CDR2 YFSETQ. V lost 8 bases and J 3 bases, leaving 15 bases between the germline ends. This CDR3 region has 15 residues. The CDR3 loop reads CASTTGTSYNSPLHF. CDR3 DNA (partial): TGCGCCAGTACTACAGGGACCAGCTATAATTCACCC.

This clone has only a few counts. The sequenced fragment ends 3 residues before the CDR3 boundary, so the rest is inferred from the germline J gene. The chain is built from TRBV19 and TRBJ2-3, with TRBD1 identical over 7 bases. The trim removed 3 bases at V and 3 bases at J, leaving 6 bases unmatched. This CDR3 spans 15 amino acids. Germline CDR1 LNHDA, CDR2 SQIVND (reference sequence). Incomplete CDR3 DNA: TGTGCCAGTAGTATTACAGGGGCTGGGACAGATACG. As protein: CASSITGAGTDT. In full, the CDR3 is CASSITGAGTDTQYF.

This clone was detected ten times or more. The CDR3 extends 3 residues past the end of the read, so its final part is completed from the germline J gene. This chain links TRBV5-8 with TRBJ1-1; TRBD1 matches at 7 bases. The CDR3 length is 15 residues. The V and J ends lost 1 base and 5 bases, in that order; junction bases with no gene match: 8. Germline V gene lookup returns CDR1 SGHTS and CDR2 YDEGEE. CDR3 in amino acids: CASSLRAGGRTEAFF. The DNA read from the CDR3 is TGTGCCAGCAGCTTGAGGGCAGGGGGAAGGACTGAA.

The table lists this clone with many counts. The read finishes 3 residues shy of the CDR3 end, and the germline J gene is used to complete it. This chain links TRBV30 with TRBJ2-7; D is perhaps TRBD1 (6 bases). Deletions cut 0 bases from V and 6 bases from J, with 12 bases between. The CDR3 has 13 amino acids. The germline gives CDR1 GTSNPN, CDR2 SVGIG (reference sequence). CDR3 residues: CAWSVGALREQYF. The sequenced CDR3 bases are TGTGCCTGGAGTGTGGGGGCTCTGCGCGAG. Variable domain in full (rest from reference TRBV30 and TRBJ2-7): SQTIHQWPATLVQPVGSPLSLECTVEGTSNPNLYWYRQAAGRGLQLLFYSVGIGQISSEVPQNLSASRPQDRQFILSSKKLLLSDSGFYLCAWSVGALREQYFGPGTRLTVT.

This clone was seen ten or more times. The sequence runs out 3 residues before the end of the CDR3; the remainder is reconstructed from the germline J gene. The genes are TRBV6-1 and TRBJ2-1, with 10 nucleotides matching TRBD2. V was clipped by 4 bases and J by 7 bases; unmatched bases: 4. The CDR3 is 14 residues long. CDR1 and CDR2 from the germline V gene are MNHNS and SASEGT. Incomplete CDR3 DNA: TGTGCCAGCAGTGGGGGACTAGCGTCGAATGAG. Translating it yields CASSGGLASNE. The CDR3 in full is CASSGGLASNEQFF.

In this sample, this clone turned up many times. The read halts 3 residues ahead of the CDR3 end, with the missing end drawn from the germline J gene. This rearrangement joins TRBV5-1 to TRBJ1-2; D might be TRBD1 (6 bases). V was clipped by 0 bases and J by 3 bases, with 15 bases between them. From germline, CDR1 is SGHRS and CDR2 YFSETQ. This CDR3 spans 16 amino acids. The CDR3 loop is CASSLAGAGEDYGYTF. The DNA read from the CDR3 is TGCGCCAGCAGCTTGGCCGGGGCAGGGGAGGACTATGGC.

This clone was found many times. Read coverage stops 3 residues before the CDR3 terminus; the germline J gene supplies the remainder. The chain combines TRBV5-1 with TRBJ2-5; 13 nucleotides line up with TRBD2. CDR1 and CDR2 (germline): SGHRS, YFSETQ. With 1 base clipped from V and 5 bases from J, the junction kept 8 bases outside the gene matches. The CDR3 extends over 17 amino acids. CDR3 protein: CASSLLVTSGGKETQYF. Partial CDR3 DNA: TGCGCCAGCAGCTTGTTGGTGACTAGCGGGGGGAAGGAGACC.

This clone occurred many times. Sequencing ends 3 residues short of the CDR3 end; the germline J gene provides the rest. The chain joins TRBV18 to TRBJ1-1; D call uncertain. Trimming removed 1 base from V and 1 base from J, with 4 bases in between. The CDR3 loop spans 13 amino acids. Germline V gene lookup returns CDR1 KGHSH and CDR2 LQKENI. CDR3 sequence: CASSPLQNTEAFF. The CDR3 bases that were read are TGTGCCAGCTCACCACTACAGAACACTGAA.

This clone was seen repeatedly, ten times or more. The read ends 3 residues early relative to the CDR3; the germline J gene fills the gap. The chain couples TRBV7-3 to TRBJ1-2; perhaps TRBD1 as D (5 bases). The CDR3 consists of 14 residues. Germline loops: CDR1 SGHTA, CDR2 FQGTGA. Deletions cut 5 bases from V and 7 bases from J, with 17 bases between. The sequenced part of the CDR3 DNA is TGTGCCAGCAGCCTCGGGAATTTGGGGGGTGGC. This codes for CASSLGNLGGG. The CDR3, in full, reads CASSLGNLGGGYTF.

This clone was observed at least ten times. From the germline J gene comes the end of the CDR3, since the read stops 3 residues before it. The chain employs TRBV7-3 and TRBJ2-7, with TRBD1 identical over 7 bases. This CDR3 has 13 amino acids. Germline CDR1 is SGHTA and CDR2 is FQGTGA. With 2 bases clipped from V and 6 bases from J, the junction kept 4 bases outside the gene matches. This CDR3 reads CASSLSSGGEQYF. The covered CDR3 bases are TGTGCCAGCAGCTTATCCTCAGGGGGCGAG.

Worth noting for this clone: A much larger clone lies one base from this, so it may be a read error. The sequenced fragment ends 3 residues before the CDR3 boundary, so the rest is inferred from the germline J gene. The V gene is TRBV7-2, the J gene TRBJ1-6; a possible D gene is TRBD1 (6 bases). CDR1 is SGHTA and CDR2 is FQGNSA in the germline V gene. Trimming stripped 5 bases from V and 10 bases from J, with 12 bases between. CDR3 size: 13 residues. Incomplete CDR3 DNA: TGTGCCAGCAGCCCAAACAGGGAGTCACCC. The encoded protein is CASSPNRESP. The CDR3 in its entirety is CASSPNRESPLHF. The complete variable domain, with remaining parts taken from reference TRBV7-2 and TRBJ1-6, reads GAGVSQSPSNKVTEKGKDVELRCDPISGHTALYWYRQSLGQGLEFLIYFQGNSAPDKSGLPSDRFSAERTGGSVSTLTIQRTQQEDSAVYLCASSPNRESPLHFGNGTRLTVT.

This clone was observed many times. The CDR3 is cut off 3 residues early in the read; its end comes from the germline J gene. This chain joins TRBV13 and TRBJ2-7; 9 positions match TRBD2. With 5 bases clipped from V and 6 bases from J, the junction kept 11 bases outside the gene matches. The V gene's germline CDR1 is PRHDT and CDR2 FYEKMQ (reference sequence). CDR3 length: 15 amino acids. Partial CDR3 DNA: TGTGCCAGCAGCCCCAGGCCCCGCGGGGGGGGCGAG. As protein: CASSPRPRGGGE. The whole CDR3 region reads CASSPRPRGGGEQYF. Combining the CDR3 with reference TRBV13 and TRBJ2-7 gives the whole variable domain AAGVIQSPRHLIKEKRETATLKCYPIPRHDTVYWYQQGPGQDPQFLISFYEKMQSDKGSIPDRFSAQQFSDYHSELNMSSLELGDSALYFCASSPRPRGGGEQYFGPGTRLTVT.

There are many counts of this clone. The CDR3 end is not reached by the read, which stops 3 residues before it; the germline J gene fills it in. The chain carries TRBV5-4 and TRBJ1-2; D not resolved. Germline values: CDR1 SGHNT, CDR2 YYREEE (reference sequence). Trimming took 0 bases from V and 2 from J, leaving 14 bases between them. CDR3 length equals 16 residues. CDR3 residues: CASSLGNTAMNYGYTF. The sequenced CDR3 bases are TGTGCCAGCAGCTTGGGTAACACAGCTATGAACTATGGC. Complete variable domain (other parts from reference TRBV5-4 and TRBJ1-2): ETGVTQSPTHLIKTRGQQVTLRCSSQSGHNTVSWYQQALGQGPQFIFQYYREEENGRGNFPPRFSGLQFPNYSSELNVNALELDDSALYLCASSLGNTAMNYGYTFGSGTRLTVV.

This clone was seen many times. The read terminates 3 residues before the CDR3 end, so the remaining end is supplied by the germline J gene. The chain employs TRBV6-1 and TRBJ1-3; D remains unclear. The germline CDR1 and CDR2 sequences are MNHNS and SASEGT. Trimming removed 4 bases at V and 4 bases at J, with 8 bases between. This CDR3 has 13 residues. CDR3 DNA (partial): TGTGCCAGCAGTGGATCGGTGGGAAACACC. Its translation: CASSGSVGNT. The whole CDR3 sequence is CASSGSVGNTIYF.

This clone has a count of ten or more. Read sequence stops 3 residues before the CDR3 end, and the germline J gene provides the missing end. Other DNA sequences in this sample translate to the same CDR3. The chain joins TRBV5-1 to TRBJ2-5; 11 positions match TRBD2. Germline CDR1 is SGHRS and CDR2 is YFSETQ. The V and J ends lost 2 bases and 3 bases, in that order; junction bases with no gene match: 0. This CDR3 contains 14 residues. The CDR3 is CASSLLAGEETQYF. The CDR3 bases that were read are TGCGCCAGCAGCTTACTAGCGGGGGAAGAGACC.

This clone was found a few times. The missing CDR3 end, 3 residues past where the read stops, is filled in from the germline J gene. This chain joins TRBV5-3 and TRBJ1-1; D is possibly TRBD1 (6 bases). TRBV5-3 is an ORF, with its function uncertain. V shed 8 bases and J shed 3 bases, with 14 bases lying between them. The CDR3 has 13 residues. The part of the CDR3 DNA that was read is TGTGCCAGTTCGCCGGGGGGCTACACTGAA. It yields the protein CASSPGGYTE. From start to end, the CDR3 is CASSPGGYTEAFF.

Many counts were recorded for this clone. CDR3 amino acids: CASSLEDREWETQYF. Incomplete CDR3 DNA: TGCGCCAGCAGCTTGGAGGACAGGGAATGGGAGACC. The chain carries TRBV5-1 and TRBJ2-5; 8 bases align to TRBD1. Read data end 3 residues before the CDR3 end; the end is taken from the germline J gene. The CDR3 runs to 15 residues. CDR1 SGHRS and CDR2 YFSETQ come from the germline V gene. V lost 0 bases to trimming and J lost 5 bases; unmatched junction nucleotides: 6.

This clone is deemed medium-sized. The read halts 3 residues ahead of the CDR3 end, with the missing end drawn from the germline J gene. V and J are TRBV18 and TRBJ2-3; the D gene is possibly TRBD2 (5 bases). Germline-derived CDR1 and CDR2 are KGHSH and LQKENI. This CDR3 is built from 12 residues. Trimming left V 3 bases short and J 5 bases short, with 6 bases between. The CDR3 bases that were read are TGTGCCAGCTCACCCCGGGGAGATACG. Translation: CASSPRGDT. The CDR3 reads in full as CASSPRGDTQYF. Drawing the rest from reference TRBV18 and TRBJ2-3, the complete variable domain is NAGVMQNPRHLVRRRGQEARLRCSPMKGHSHVYWYRQLPEEGLKFMVYLQKENIIDESGMPKERFSAEFPKEGPSILRIQQVVRGDSAAYFCASSPRGDTQYFGPGTRLTVL.

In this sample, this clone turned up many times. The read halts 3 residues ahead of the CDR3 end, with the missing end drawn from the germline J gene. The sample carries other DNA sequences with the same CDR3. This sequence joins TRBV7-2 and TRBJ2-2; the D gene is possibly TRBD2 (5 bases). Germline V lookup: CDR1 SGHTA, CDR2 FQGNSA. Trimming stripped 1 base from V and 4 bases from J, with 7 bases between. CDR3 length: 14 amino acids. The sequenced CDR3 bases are TGTGCCAGCAGCTTAGTTCGGGGCACCGGGGAG. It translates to CASSLVRGTGE. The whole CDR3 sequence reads CASSLVRGTGELFF.

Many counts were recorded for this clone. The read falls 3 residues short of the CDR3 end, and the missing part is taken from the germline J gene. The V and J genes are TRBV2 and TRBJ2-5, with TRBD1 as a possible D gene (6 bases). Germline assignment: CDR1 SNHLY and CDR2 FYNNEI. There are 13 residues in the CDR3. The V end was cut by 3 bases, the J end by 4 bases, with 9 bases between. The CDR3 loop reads CASSDTRGETQYF. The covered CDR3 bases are TGTGCCAGCAGTGATACCAGGGGAGAGACC.

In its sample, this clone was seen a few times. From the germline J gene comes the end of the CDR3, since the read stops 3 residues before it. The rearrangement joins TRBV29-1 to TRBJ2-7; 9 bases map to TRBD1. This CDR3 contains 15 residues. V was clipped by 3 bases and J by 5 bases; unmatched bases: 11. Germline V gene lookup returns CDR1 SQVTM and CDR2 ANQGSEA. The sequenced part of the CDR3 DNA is TGCAGCGTTGAGATCCCCGGGACAGGGATAGACGAG. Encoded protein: CSVEIPGTGIDE. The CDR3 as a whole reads CSVEIPGTGIDEQYF.

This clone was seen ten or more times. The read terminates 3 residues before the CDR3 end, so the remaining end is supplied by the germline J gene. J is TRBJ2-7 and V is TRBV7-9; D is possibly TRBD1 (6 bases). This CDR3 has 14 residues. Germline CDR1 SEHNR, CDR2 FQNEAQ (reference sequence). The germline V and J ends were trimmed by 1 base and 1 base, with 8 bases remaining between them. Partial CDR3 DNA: TGTGCCAGCAGCTTAGGTACAGGGTCCTACGAG. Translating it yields CASSLGTGSYE. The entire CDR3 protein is CASSLGTGSYEQYF.

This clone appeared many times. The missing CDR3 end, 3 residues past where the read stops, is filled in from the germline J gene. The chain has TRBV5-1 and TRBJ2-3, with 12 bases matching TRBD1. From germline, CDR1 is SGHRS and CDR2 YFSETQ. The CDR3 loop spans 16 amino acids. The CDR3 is CASSLATGTGGRTQYF. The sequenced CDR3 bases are TGCGCCAGCAGCTTGGCCACCGGGACAGGGGGCAGGACG.

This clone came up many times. The CDR3 here is CASRNRGGELFF. CDR3 bases read: TGTGCCAGCAGAAACAGAGGCGGGGAG. The chain uses TRBV2 and TRBJ2-2; no definite D call. The read ends 3 residues early relative to the CDR3; the germline J gene fills the gap. In germline, CDR1 is SNHLY, CDR2 FYNNEI. This CDR3 contains 12 residues. Deletions cut 6 bases from V and 7 bases from J, with 9 bases between.

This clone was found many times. CDR3 bases read: TGTGCCAGCAGCGTGATCAGGGGGCGCGTCCCTGAA. This sequence encodes CASSVIRGRVPE. The whole CDR3 protein is CASSVIRGRVPEAFF. V is TRBV7-2 and J is TRBJ1-1; the match to TRBD1 covers 8 bases. The read terminates 3 residues ahead of where the CDR3 ends, so the germline J gene completes it. J was trimmed by 6 bases and V by 5 bases; bases with no gene match: 11. The CDR3 covers 15 residues. Germline CDR1 SGHTA, CDR2 FQGNSA.

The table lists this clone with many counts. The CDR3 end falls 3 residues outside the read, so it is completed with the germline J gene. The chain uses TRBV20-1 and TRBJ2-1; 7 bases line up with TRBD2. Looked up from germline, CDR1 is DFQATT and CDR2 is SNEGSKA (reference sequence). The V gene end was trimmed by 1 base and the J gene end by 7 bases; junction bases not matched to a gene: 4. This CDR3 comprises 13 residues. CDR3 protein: CSARVPSGNEQFF. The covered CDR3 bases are TGCAGTGCTAGAGTCCCTAGCGGAAATGAG.

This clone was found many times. CDR3 DNA (partial): TGCGCCAGCAGCTTGGAAGAACAGGGGGATAATTCACCC. Encoded protein: CASSLEEQGDNSP. The full CDR3 protein is CASSLEEQGDNSPLHF. V gene TRBV5-1 combines with J gene TRBJ1-6; 8 bases line up with TRBD1. The read ends 3 residues early relative to the CDR3; the germline J gene fills the gap. Per the germline V gene, CDR1 is SGHRS and CDR2 is YFSETQ. Trimming took 0 bases from V and 5 from J; bases not matched to a gene: 4. The CDR3 is 16 residues long. Full variable domain (missing parts from reference TRBV5-1 and TRBJ1-6): KAGVTQTPRYLIKTRGQQVTLSCSPISGHRSVSWYQQTPGQGLQFLFEYFSETQRNKGNFPGRFSGRQFSNSRSEMNVSTLELGDSALYLCASSLEEQGDNSPLHFGNGTRLTVT.

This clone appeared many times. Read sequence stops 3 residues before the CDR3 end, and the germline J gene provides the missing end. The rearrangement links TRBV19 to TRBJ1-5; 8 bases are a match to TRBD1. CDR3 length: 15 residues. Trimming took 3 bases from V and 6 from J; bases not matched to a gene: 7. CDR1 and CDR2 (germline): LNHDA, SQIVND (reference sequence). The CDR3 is CASSIVAGGGQPQHF. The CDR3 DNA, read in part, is TGTGCCAGTAGTATCGTGGCAGGGGGCGGTCAGCCC.

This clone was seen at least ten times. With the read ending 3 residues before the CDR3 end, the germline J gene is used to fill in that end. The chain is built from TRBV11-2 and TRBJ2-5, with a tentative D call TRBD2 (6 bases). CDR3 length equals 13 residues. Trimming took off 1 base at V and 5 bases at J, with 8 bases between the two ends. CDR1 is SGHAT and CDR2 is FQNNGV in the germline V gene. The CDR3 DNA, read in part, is TGTGCCAGCAGCTTAGGACTAGAGGAGACC. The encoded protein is CASSLGLEET. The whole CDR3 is CASSLGLEETQYF.

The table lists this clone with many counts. CDR3 bases read: TGTGCCAGCAGCCCACAGGGGGCCGGTGGAAACACC. Protein product: CASSPQGAGGNT. The whole CDR3 region reads CASSPQGAGGNTIYF. The chain combines TRBV7-2 with TRBJ1-3, with TRBD1 matching over 9 bases. The read finishes 3 residues shy of the CDR3 end, and the germline J gene is used to complete it. Germline lookup yields CDR1 SGHTA and CDR2 FQGNSA. This CDR3 is built from 15 residues. V dropped 5 bases and J dropped 3; count of bases not matched to a gene: 5.

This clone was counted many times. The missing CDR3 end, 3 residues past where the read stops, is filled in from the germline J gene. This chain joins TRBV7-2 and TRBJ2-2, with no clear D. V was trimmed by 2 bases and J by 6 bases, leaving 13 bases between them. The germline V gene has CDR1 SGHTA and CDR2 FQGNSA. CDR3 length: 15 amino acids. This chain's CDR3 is CASSLTRDKPGELFF. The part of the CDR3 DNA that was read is TGTGCCAGCAGCTTAACCCGCGACAAACCCGGGGAG.

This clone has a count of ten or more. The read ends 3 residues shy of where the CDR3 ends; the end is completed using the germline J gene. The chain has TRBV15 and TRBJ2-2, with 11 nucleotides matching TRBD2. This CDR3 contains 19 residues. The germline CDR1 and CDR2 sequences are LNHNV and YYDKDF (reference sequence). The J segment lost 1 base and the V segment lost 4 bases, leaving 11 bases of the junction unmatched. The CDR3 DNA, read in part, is TGTGCCACCAGCAAATCCGGGACTAGCGGAGACGTGAACACCGGGGAG. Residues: CATSKSGTSGDVNTGE. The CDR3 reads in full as CATSKSGTSGDVNTGELFF.